This T cell receptor beta chain was documented in a study of cytomegalovirus exposure and HLA in healthy donors. Overall study findings and caveats: Productive status was seen about 90% or about 30% of the time for most TCR beta V segments in an earlier analysis. Cytomegalovirus-associated TCR beta chains were listed, numbering more than 150.

PCR used 60 Vbeta primers and 13 Jbeta primers. The assay was immunoSEQ multiplex PCR, and TCRdb's table has in-frame clones only and misses some. The table has roughly 110,000 clones, over 75% seen once. Of note for this clone: The antigen remains undetermined.

This receptor was identified in a man in his 60s in good health and CMV-seronegative. The specimen was PBMCs.

The CDR3 loop reads CASSSGSSGTEAFF. The DNA of the CDR3 is TGCGCCAGCAGCTCCGGGTCATCGGGCACTGAAGCTTTCTTT. The chain uses TRBV4-1 and TRBJ1-1; D gene uncertain. V was shortened by 5 bases and J by 4 bases, with 14 bases between the two germline ends. The CDR3 is 14 residues long. From germline, CDR1 is MGHRA and CDR2 YSYEKL.